This TCR beta chain was sequenced for a study of T cell responses to AZD1222 COVID-19 vaccine. To note about this clone: Its antigen remains unidentified.

Study outcomes and limitations: Regions 160-218 and 743-854 held dominance among vaccine-associated CD4 TCRs, which spanned spike. The donors showed a predominance of white British ancestry and of females, with possible underestimation of clonal diversity. Baseline seropositivity occurred in only a handful of AZD1222 recipients. A reported finding is that nearly half of spike-specific TCRs target unmutated variant regions.

Assay used: immunoSEQ multiplex PCR; TCRdb lists only in-frame clones, some missing. The sample includes about 150,000 clones, about nine tenths seen only once; the top ten take 5.5% to 7%. The V end lost 5 bases, the J end lost 0 bases, and 14 bases lay between the germline ends. Germline V CDR1 and CDR2: LGHNT, FRNRAP. The CDR3 runs 17 residues. The sequencing used peripheral blood, collected after recovery from COVID-19. This chain connects TRBV12-5 to TRBJ2-6; possibly TRBD1 or TRBD2 for D (6 bases each). The receptor's source is an adult who had recovered from COVID-19. CDR3 nucleotides: TGTGCTAGTGGTCCAAAAGGGGGGAGCTCTGGGGCCAACGTCCTGACTTTC. Protein: CASGPKGGSSGANVLTF.